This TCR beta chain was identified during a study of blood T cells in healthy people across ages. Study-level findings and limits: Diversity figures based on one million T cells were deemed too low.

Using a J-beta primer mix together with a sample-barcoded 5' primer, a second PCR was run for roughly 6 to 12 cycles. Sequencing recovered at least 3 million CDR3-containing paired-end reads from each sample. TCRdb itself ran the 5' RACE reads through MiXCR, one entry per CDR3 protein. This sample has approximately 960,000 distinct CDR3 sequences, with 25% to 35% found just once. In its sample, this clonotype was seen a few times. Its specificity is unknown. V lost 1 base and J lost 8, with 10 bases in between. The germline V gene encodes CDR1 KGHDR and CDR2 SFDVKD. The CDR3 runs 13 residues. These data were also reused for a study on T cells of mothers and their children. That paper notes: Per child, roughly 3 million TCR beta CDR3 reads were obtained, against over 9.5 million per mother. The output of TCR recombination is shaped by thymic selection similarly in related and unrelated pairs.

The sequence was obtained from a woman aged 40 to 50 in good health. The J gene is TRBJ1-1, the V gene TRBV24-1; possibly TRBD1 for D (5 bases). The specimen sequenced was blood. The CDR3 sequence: CATSDFGGREAFF. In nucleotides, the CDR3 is TGTGCCACCAGTGATTTCGGGGGTCGGGAAGCTTTCTTT.